The T cell receptor (beta chain) under discussion was sequenced for a study of blood T cell repertoires in COVID-19. Across the study: Samples of COVID-19 (acute and convalescent) were obtained from the United States, Italy and Spain. From T cells, B-cell-depleted T cells, or PBMCs came the material, which was cDNA or gDNA.

Germline V lookup: CDR1 SGHNT, CDR2 YYREEE (reference sequence). V was cut by 0 bases and J by 0 bases, with 9 bases left in between. The CDR3 has 16 residues. Source study methods: It was from reference gene primer amplification that nucleated cell counts were estimated. Assay used: immunoSEQ multiplex PCR; TCRdb lists only in-frame clones, some missing. For V, J and clone size, that table is used; D and trimming come from the DNA. This sample yields some 140,000 clones, of which about four fifths are seen a single time; approximately 30% belongs to the top ten. The chain uses TRBV5-4 and TRBJ2-2; tentatively, D is TRBD2 (5 bases). This clonotype was obtained from a woman aged 55-70 years with acute or convalescent COVID-19. Sequenced input: peripheral blood. The CDR3: CASSLARGTNTGELFF. The CDR3 DNA follows: TGTGCCAGCAGCTTGGCTCGGGGAACGAACACCGGGGAGCTGTTTTTT.